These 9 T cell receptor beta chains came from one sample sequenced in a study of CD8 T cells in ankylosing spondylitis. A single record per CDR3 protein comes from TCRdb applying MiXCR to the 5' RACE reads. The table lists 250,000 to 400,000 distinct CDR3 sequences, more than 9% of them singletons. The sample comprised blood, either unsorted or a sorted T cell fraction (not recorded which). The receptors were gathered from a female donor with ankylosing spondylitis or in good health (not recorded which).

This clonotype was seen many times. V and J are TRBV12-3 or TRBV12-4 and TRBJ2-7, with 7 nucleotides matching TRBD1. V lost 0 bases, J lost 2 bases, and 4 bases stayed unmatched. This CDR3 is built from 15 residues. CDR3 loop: CASSLALGQPYEQYF. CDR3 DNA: TGTGCCAGCAGTTTAGCGCTGGGACAGCCCTACGAGCAGTACTTC.

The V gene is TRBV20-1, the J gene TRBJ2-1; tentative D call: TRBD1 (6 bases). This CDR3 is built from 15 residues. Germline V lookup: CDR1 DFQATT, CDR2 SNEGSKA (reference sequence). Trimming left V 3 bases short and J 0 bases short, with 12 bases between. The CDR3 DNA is TGCAGTGCTAGGCCGGAAGGGGGCTCCTACAATGAGCAGTTCTTC. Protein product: CSARPEGGSYNEQFF.

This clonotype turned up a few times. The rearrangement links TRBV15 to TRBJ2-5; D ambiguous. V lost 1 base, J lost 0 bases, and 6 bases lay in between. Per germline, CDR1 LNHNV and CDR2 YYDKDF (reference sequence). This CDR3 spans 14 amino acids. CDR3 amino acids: CATSRGLDQETQYF. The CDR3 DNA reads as TGTGCCACCAGCAGAGGGCTCGACCAAGAGACCCAGTACTTC.

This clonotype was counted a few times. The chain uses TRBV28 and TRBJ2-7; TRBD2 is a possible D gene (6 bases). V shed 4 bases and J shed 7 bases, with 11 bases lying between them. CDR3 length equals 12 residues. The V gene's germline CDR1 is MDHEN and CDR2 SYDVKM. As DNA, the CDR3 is TGTGCCAGCAGTTCACTAGCTTGGGAGCAGTACTTC. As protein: CASSSLAWEQYF.

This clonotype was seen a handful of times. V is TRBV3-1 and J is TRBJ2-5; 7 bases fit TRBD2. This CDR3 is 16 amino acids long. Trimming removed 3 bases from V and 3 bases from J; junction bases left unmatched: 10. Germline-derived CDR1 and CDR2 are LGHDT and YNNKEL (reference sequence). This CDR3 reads CASSHTLGRGKETQYF. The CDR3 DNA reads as TGTGCCAGCAGCCACACACTGGGGAGGGGAAAAGAGACCCAGTACTTC.

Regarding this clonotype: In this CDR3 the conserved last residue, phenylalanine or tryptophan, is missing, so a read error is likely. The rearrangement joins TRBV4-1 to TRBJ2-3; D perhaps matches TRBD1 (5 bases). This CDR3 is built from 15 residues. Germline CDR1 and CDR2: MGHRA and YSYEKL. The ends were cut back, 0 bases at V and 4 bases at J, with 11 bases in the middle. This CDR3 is CASSQELRAADTQYY. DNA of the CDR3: TGCGCCAGCAGCCAAGAGCTCAGGGCAGCAGATACGCAGTATTAT.

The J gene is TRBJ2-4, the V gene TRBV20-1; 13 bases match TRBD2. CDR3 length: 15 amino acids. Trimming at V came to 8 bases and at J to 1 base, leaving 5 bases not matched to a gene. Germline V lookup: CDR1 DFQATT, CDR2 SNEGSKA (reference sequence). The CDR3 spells CSTQTSGRAKNIQYF. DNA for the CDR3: TGCAGTACCCAGACTAGCGGGAGGGCCAAAAACATTCAGTACTTC.

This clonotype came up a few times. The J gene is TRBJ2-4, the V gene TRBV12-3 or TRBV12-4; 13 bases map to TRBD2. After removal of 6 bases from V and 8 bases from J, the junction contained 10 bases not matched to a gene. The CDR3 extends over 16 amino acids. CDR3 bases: TGTGCCAGCAGCCGTGGACTAGCGGGGGAAGGGGACATTCAGTACTTC. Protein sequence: CASSRGLAGEGDIQYF.

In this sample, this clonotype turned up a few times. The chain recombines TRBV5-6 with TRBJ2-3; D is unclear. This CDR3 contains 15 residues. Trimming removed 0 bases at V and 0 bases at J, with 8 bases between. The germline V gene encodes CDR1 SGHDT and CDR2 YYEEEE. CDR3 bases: TGTGCCAGCAGCTTGGGAGCACCTAGCACAGATACGCAGTATTTT. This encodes CASSLGAPSTDTQYF.